Included here is one T cell receptor beta chain sequence, with context. CDR3 length: 15 amino acids. V gave up 0 bases and J gave up 5 bases; unmatched junction bases: 6. Germline-derived CDR1 and CDR2 are LGHNA and YNFKEQ. In the authors' methods: Using reference gene primer amplification, nucleated cell counts were estimated. Sequencing used immunoSEQ multiplex PCR; TCRdb keeps in-frame clones, though not all of them. The V and J calls and clone size are taken from that table; D and trimming were inferred from the DNA. The data contain 310,000 or so clones, more than 75% of them singletons. The data originate from a study of blood T cell repertoires in COVID-19. Across the study: The United States, Italy and Spain were the sources of the acute and convalescent COVID-19 samples. The analysed material was cDNA or gDNA that came from T cells, B-cell-depleted T cells, or PBMCs.

The TCR sequence derives from a woman aged 50 to 60 with acute or convalescent COVID-19. Sequenced input: peripheral blood. This chain connects TRBV4-2 to TRBJ2-7, with TRBD2 matching 8 bases. The CDR3 region is CASSQDGTSGNEQYF. CDR3 coding DNA: TGTGCCAGCAGCCAAGATGGAACTAGCGGTAACGAGCAGTACTTC.